These 20 T cell receptor beta chains were all obtained from the same sample, sequenced in a study of shared clonotypes between healthy human individuals (dated by TCRdb to 2018 to 2021). The library was prepared using the immunoSEQ multiplex PCR assay. In TCRdb, the immuneACCESS table is reduced to in-frame sequences with V and J assigned. These tables do not hold every clone; where another copy was compared, an unresolved V gene accounts for under half, and the others remain unexplained. In this sample the table shows 550,000 to 700,000 clones, about 80% of which occur a single time. The ten largest clones represent around 1.8% of the sample. Material for sequencing was memory CD4+ T cells sorted from blood. The cell subset or site tag for this specimen amounts to: CD45RA-negative fraction. The receptors here all came from a woman younger than 45 in good health.

The chain joins TRBV25-1 to TRBJ1-4; no clear D gene. Deletions cut 7 bases from V and 0 bases from J, with 15 bases between. The CDR3 extends over 16 amino acids. CDR1 and CDR2 (germline): MGHDK, SYGVNS. This CDR3 reads CASISGRYATNEKLFF. The CDR3 DNA follows: TGTGCCAGCATTAGCGGACGCTATGCAACTAATGAAAAACTGTTTTTT.

The chain carries TRBV29-1 and TRBJ2-5; 11 positions match TRBD2. Trimming removed 7 bases from V and 7 bases from J; junction bases left unmatched: 14. CDR3 length: 15 residues. Germline CDR1 reads SQVTM; CDR2 reads ANQGSEA. CDR3 amino acids: CSGSTSGALTGTQYF. For the CDR3, the DNA is TGCAGCGGCTCGACTAGCGGGGCCCTCACAGGGACCCAGTACTTC.

The gene calls are TRBV2 and TRBJ2-7, with D perhaps matching TRBD2 (6 bases). Per the germline V gene, CDR1 is SNHLY and CDR2 is FYNNEI. V lost 5 bases to trimming and J lost 0 bases, with 11 bases between them. The length of the CDR3 is 14 residues. The CDR3 protein is CASSLAVYSYEQYF. The CDR3 region has the DNA TGTGCCAGCAGTTTAGCGGTCTACTCCTACGAGCAGTACTTC.

V usage is TRBV2 and J usage is TRBJ2-3, with TRBD2 identical over 9 bases. Per the germline V gene, CDR1 is SNHLY and CDR2 is FYNNEI. V gave up 11 bases and J gave up 0 bases; unmatched junction bases: 6. There are 14 residues in the CDR3. CDR3 in DNA: TGTGCCGGAGCTAGCGGGATAAGCACAGATACGCAGTATTTT. Translated, it gives CAGASGISTDTQYF.

The rearrangement links TRBV11-3 to TRBJ1-1; D is perhaps TRBD1 (5 bases). The CDR3 length is 15 residues. Germline V CDR1 and CDR2: SGHNT, YENEEA. V was trimmed by 6 bases and J by 1 base, leaving 15 bases between them. The CDR3 DNA follows: TGTGCCAGCAGTTTTGGGCGCGGACAGAACACTGAAGCTTTCTTT. It specifies CASSFGRGQNTEAFF.

The chain is built from TRBV6-5 and TRBJ1-1; 8 positions agree with TRBD1. The CDR3 contains 12 residues. From germline, CDR1 is MNHEY and CDR2 SVGAGI. The J segment lost 4 bases and the V segment lost 5 bases, leaving 0 bases of the junction unmatched. CDR3 DNA: TGTGCCAGCAGTGACAGGGGCACTGAAGCTTTCTTT. Its protein product is CASSDRGTEAFF.

The V gene is TRBV18, the J gene TRBJ1-4, with D hard to call. This CDR3 spans 14 amino acids. Germline V lookup: CDR1 KGHSH, CDR2 LQKENI. Trimming cost V 4 bases and J 0 bases, with 6 bases left between them. CDR3 amino acids: CASSRGSTNEKLFF. The CDR3 coding sequence is TGTGCCAGCTCACGCGGTTCAACTAATGAAAAACTGTTTTTT.

The chain recombines TRBV2 with TRBJ1-5; D gene uncertain. The V gene's germline CDR1 is SNHLY and CDR2 FYNNEI. The CDR3 sequence is 13 residues long. Trimming cost V 7 bases and J 5 bases, with 12 bases left between them. In DNA form, the CDR3 reads TGTGCCAGCATGCGAGACATTTATCAGCCCCAGCATTTT. It translates to CASMRDIYQPQHF.

This clone was seen a handful of times. The chain uses TRBV28 and TRBJ1-2; 7 nucleotides agree with TRBD1. The germline CDR1 and CDR2 sequences are MDHEN and SYDVKM. The trim removed 6 bases at V and 5 bases at J, leaving 9 bases unmatched. CDR3 length: 14 residues. Here the CDR3 reads CASSPGGEGYGYTF. For the CDR3, the DNA is TGTGCCAGCAGCCCAGGGGGGGAGGGGTATGGCTACACCTTC.

The chain combines TRBV28 with TRBJ1-5, with D maybe TRBD1 (5 bases). The CDR3 consists of 14 residues. V shed 7 bases and J shed 2 bases, with 12 bases lying between them. Germline CDR1 MDHEN, CDR2 SYDVKM. The CDR3 is CASNPRVGNQPQHF. The CDR3 nucleotides read TGTGCCAGCAACCCCAGGGTAGGCAATCAGCCCCAGCATTTT.

On this clone itself: This same CDR3 is encoded by further DNA sequences in the sample. V usage is TRBV28 and J usage is TRBJ2-1; D is ambiguous. V was pared by 7 bases and J by 0 bases, with 10 bases between. Germline CDR1 is MDHEN and CDR2 is SYDVKM. The CDR3 extends over 14 amino acids. The CDR3 DNA follows: TGTGCCAGCATAGGCGGCAGCTCCTACAATGAGCAGTTCTTC. As protein: CASIGGSSYNEQFF.

The chain combines TRBV11-3 with TRBJ1-3, with D uncertain. Per the germline V gene, CDR1 is SGHNT and CDR2 is YENEEA. The V gene lost 4 bases and the J gene lost 7 bases, with 14 bases spanning the gap. CDR3 size: 14 residues. The CDR3 coding sequence is TGTGCCAGCAGCTCCGCTTGGGATACCAACACCATATATTTT. Translation: CASSSAWDTNTIYF.

A word on this clone: This specimen includes other DNA sequences encoding the same CDR3. The J gene is TRBJ2-3, the V gene TRBV28, with TRBD1 identical over 7 bases. Germline loops: CDR1 MDHEN, CDR2 SYDVKM. V shed 4 bases and J 2 bases; nucleotides not matched to a gene: 6. This CDR3 has 15 amino acids. The CDR3 sequence: CASSSRDSNTDTQYF. The CDR3 nucleotides are TGTGCCAGCAGTTCGAGGGACAGTAACACAGATACGCAGTATTTT.

The table lists this clone with a few counts. This sample also contains other DNA sequences that code for the same CDR3. This sequence joins TRBV2 and TRBJ1-2; the D is unclear. Trimming removed 2 bases from V and 4 bases from J, with 8 bases in between. The CDR3 spans 13 residues. Per germline, CDR1 SNHLY and CDR2 FYNNEI. As DNA, the CDR3 is TGTGCCAGCAGTGAACGGCAGGTCTATGGCTACACCTTC. Translation gives CASSERQVYGYTF. The whole variable domain, remainder taken from reference TRBV2 and TRBJ1-2, is EPEVTQTPSHQVTQMGQEVILRCVPISNHLYFYWYRQILGQKVEFLVSFYNNEISEKSEIFDDQFSVERPDGSNFTLKIRSTKLEDSAMYFCASSERQVYGYTFGSGTRLTVV.

The chain has TRBV5-1 and TRBJ1-2; a weak D match, TRBD1 (5 bases). The ends were cut back, 1 base at V and 2 bases at J, with 18 bases in the middle. Germline CDR1 and CDR2: SGHRS and YFSETQ. The CDR3 spans 17 residues. DNA of the CDR3: TGCGCCAGCAGCTTGAGACCACGGGCAGGGACCAACTATGGCTACACCTTC. It encodes CASSLRPRAGTNYGYTF.

This clone has ten or more counts. The chain couples TRBV6-4 to TRBJ1-5, with D unclear. V gave up 3 bases and J gave up 6 bases, with 12 bases separating them. This CDR3 is built from 14 residues. Germline CDR1 reads MRHNA; CDR2 reads SNTAGT. CDR3 sequence reads: CASSEMGLGQPQHF. DNA of the CDR3: TGTGCCAGCAGTGAAATGGGGTTGGGTCAGCCCCAGCATTTT.

The sample holds a few counts of this clone. The genes are TRBV19 and TRBJ2-7; TRBD1 is a possible D gene (5 bases). Trimming took 10 bases from V and 2 from J, leaving 12 bases between them. This CDR3 is 12 amino acids long. Germline V lookup: CDR1 LNHDA, CDR2 SQIVND (reference sequence). CDR3 residues: CATSATAYEQYF. As DNA, the CDR3 is TGTGCCACCTCAGCGACAGCCTACGAGCAGTACTTC.

Points on this clone: This clone may be a read error of a much larger clone one base away. Distinct nucleotide sequences in the sample also encode this CDR3. The chain joins TRBV7-2 to TRBJ2-3; D call uncertain. CDR1 and CDR2 from the germline V gene are SGHTA and FQGNSA. V shed 3 bases and J shed 4 bases, with 5 bases lying between them. The CDR3 runs 12 residues. The CDR3 DNA reads as TGTGCCAGCAGCTTGTACTCAGATACGCAGTATTTT. Its protein product is CASSLYSDTQYF.

This clone was found a few times. The chain uses TRBV29-1 and TRBJ2-1, with TRBD2 matching over 14 bases. Germline V gene sequence: CDR1 SQVTM, CDR2 ANQGSEA. The CDR3 spans 14 residues. V lost 8 bases to trimming and J lost 7 bases; unmatched junction nucleotides: 7. CDR3 sequence (DNA): TGCAGCACATTCGGGACTAGCGGGAGTAATGAGCAGTTCTTC. Its translation is CSTFGTSGSNEQFF.

The chain couples TRBV14 to TRBJ2-1; tentatively, D is TRBD1 (5 bases). Trimming took off 5 bases at V and 12 bases at J, with 14 bases between the two ends. The CDR3 has 12 amino acids. Germline CDR1 SGHDN, CDR2 FVKESK. The CDR3 region has the DNA TGTGCCAGCAGCTCACAGGCAAGGGTGCAGTTCTTC. This gives the protein CASSSQARVQFF.